The rows below give T cell receptor beta chains drawn from one sample of a study of blood T cell repertoires in COVID-19. Profiling relied on immunoSEQ multiplex PCR, and the TCRdb table lists in-frame clones only, not all of them. The sample comprises about 170,000 clones, more than 75% of which are singletons, and less than 3.5% rests with the top ten. Sequencing was carried out using peripheral blood. These receptors all come from a man in his sixties or seventies with acute or convalescent COVID-19. Both conserved end residues are part of each CDR3. Fields, in order: J gene, D gene, V gene, CDR3 protein. The D gene is left open where the match is weak.

J: TRBJ2-7; D: TRBD2; V: TRBV2; CDR3: CASRILAGSSYEQYF
J: TRBJ2-1; D: NA; V: TRBV2; CDR3: CASSEVLAAPYNEQFF
J: TRBJ2-4; D: NA; V: TRBV5-1; CDR3: CASSDPGQVNIQYF
J: TRBJ2-1; D: TRBD1; V: TRBV5-1; CDR3: CASSLDRGIVDEQFF
J: TRBJ2-1; D: TRBD2; V: TRBV2; CDR3: CASISGSTYNEQFF
J: TRBJ1-4; D: TRBD1; V: TRBV29-1; CDR3: CSAGQGDEKLFF
J: TRBJ1-4; D: NA; V: TRBV10-1; CDR3: CASTGYAEKLFF
J: TRBJ2-3; D: TRBD1; V: TRBV28; CDR3: CASSPTGTGSTDTQYF
J: TRBJ1-2; D: TRBD1; V: TRBV28; CDR3: CASRATGEYGYTF
J: TRBJ2-1; D: NA; V: TRBV19; CDR3: CASRPRVRGNEQFF
J: TRBJ1-3; D: TRBD1; V: TRBV11-2; CDR3: CASAPGQNFVTSGNTIYF
J: TRBJ1-2; D: NA; V: TRBV7-9; CDR3: CASSLRSPNYGYTF
J: TRBJ1-2; D: NA; V: TRBV7-3; CDR3: CASSTAGDYGYTF
J: TRBJ1-1; D: NA; V: TRBV5-5; CDR3: CASSSRLMNTEAFF
J: TRBJ2-2; D: TRBD1; V: TRBV5-1; CDR3: CASSLVTGDTGELFF
J: TRBJ2-3; D: NA; V: TRBV28; CDR3: CASSLPADTQYF
J: TRBJ2-5; D: TRBD2; V: TRBV2; CDR3: CASSGTGGSETQYF
J: TRBJ2-1; D: NA; V: TRBV6-4; CDR3: CASSDSTGMEGNEQFF
J: TRBJ2-1; D: NA; V: TRBV27; CDR3: CASSLTGLGAYNEQFF
J: TRBJ2-2; D: NA; V: TRBV3-1/TRBV3-2; CDR3: CASSQDRPAARILFF